The T cell receptor (beta chain) under discussion was sequenced for a study of cytomegalovirus exposure and HLA in healthy donors. Samples came from healthy bone marrow donors. V gave up 3 bases and J gave up 8 bases, with 17 bases separating them. Germline values: CDR1 SGHRS, CDR2 YFSETQ. The CDR3 has 14 residues. The PCR had 60 Vbeta and 13 Jbeta primers. Using immunoSEQ multiplex PCR, the repertoire was profiled, and TCRdb retains in-frame clones only, with some absent. The sample holds 150,000 or so clones, almost 85% seen once. This TCR derives from a boy between 2 and 10 years old in good health and CMV-seronegative. The V and J genes are TRBV5-1 and TRBJ1-2; D might be TRBD1 (5 bases). Sample: PBMCs. CDR3 protein: CASSSLQVGKGYTF. CDR3 sequence (DNA): TGCGCCAGCAGCTCCCTACAGGTCGGCAAGGGCTACACCTTC.